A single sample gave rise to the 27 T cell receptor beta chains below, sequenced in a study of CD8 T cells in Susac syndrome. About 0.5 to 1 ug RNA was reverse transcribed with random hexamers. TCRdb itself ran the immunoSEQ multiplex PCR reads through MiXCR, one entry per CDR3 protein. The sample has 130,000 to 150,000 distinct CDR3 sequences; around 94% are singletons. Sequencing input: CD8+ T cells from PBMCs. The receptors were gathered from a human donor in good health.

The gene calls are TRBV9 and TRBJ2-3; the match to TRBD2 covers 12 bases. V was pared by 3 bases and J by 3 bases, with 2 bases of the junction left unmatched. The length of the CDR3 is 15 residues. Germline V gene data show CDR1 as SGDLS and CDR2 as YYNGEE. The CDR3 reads CASSGGTSGTDTQYF. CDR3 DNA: TGTGCCAGCAGCGGAGGGACTAGCGGGACAGATACGCAGTATTTT.

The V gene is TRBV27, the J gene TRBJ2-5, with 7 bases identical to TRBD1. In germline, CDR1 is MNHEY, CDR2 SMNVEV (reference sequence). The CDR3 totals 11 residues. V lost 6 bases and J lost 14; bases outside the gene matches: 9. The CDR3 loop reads CASSHGTAEYF. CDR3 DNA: TGTGCCAGCAGCCATGGGACAGCCGAATACTTC.

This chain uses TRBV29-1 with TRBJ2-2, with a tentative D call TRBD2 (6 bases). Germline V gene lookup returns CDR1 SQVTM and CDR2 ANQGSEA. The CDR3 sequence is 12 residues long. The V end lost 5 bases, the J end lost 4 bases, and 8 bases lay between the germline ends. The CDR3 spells CSVTGSTGELFF. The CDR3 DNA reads TGCAGCGTTACCGGGAGCACCGGGGAGCTGTTTTTT.

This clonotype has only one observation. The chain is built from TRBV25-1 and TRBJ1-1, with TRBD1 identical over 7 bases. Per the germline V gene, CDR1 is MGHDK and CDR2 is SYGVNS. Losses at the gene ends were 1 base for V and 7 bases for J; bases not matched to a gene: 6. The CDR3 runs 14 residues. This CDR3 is CASSESVAGGEAFF. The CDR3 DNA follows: TGTGCCAGCAGTGAATCCGTGGCAGGGGGTGAAGCTTTCTTT.

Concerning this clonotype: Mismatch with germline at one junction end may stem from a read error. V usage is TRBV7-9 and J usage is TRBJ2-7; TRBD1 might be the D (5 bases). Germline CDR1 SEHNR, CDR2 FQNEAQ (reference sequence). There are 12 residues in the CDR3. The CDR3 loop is CASSLDRLIQDF. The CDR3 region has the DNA TGTGCCAGCAGCTTAGACAGGCTTATTCAGGACTTC. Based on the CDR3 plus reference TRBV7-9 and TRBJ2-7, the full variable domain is DTGVSQNPRHKITKRGQNVTFRCDPISEHNRLYWYRQTLGQGPEFLTYFQNEAQLEKSRLLSDRFSAERPKGSFSTLEIQRTEQGDSAMYLCASSLDRLIQDFGPGTRLTVT.

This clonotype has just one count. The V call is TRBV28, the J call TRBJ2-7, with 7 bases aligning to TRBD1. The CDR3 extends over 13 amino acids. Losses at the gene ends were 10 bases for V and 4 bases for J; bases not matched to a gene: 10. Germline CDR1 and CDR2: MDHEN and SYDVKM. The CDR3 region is CAIRQGSDYEQYF. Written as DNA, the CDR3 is TGTGCCATCCGACAGGGTTCGGATTACGAGCAGTACTTC. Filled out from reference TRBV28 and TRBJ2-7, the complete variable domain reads DVKVTQSSRYLVKRTGEKVFLECVQDMDHENMFWYRQDPGLGLRLIYFSYDVKMKEKGDIPEGYSVSREKKERFSLILESASTNQTSMYLCAIRQGSDYEQYFGPGTRLTVT.

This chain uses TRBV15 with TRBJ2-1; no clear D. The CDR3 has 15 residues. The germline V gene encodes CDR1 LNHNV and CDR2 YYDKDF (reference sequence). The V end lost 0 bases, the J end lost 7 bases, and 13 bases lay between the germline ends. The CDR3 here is CATSREWTLTNEQFF. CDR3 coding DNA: TGTGCCACCAGCAGAGAGTGGACCCTAACAAATGAGCAGTTCTTC.

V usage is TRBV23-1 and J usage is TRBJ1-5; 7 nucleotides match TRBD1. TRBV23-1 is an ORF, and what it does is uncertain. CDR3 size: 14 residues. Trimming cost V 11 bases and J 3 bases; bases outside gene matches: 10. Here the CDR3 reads CAFSTGTDNQPQHF. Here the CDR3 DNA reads TGCGCCTTCTCTACCGGGACAGACAATCAGCCCCAGCATTTT.

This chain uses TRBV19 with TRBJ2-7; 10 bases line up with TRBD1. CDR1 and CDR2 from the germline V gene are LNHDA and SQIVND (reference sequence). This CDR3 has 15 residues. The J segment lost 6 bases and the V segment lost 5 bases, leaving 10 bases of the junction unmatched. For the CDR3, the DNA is TGTGCCAGTAGTCTGCCCGGGACAGGGGACCCCGAGCAGTACTTC. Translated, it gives CASSLPGTGDPEQYF. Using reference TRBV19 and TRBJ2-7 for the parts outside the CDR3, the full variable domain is DGGITQSPKYLFRKEGQNVTLSCEQNLNHDAMYWYRQDPGQGLRLIYYSQIVNDFQKGDIAEGYSVSREKKESFPLTVTSAQKNPTAFYLCASSLPGTGDPEQYFGPGTRLTVT.

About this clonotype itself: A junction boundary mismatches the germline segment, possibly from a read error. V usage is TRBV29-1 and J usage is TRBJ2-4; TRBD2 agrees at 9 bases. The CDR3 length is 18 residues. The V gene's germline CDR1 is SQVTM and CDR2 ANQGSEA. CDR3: CSVEDLDLAGLAKNIQCF. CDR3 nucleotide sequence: TGCAGCGTTGAAGATTTAGACCTAGCGGGGTTAGCCAAAAACATTCAGTGCTTC.

The CDR3 sequence: CASSRTSTNEQFF. The CDR3 DNA is TGTGCCAGCAGCCGGACTAGTACGAATGAGCAGTTCTTC. The rearrangement joins TRBV5-4 to TRBJ2-1; 7 nucleotides line up with TRBD2. The germline CDR1 and CDR2 sequences are SGHNT and YYREEE (reference sequence). With 4 bases clipped from V and 7 bases from J, the junction kept 5 bases outside the gene matches. The CDR3 consists of 13 residues.

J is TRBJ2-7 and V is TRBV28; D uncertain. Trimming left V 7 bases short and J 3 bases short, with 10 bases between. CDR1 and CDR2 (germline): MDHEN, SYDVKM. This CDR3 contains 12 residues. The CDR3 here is CASTIGIYEQYF. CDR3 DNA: TGTGCCAGCACGATAGGGATCTACGAGCAGTACTTC.

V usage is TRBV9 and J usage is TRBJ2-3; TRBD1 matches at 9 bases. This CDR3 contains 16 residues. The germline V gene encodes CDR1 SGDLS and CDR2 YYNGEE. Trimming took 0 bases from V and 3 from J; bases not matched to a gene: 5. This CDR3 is CASSVATGTGTDTQYF. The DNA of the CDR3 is TGTGCCAGCAGCGTAGCTACTGGGACAGGGACAGATACGCAGTATTTT.

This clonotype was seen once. The CDR3 region has the DNA TGTGCCAGCGGGGGCAGGCCCTACAATGAGCAGTTCTTC. It is translated as CASGGRPYNEQFF. This chain links TRBV28 with TRBJ2-1, with D possibly matching TRBD1 (6 bases). The CDR3 is 13 residues long. Germline CDR1 and CDR2: MDHEN and SYDVKM. V was clipped by 8 bases and J by 2 bases, with 10 bases between them.

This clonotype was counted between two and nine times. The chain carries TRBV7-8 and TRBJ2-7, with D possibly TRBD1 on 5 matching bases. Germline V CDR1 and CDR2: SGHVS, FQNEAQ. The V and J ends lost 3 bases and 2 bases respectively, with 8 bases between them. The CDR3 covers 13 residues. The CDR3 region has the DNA TGTGCCAGCAGCTTGGTGGACACCTACGAGCAGTACTTC. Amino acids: CASSLVDTYEQYF.

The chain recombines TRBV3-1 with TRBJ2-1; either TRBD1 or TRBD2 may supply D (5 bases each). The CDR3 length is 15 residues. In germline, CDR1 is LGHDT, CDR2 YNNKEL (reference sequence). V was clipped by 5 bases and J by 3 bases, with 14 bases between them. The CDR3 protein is CASSETGTGYNEQFF. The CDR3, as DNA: TGTGCCAGCAGCGAAACCGGGACGGGCTACAATGAGCAGTTCTTC.

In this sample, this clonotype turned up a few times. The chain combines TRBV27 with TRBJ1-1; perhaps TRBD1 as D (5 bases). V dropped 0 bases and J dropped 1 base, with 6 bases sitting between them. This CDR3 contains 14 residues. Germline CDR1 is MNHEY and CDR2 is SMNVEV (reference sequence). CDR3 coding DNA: TGTGCCAGCAGTTTATCTGGGGGGAACACTGAAGCTTTCTTT. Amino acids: CASSLSGGNTEAFF.

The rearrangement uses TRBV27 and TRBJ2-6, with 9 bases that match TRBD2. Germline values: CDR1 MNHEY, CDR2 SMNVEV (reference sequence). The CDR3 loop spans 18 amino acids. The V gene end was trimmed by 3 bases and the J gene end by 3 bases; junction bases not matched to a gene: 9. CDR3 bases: TGTGCCAGCAGTTTTTTTTGGCGGGAGGGCCTTGGGGCCAACGTCCTGACTTTC. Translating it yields CASSFFWREGLGANVLTF.

For the CDR3, the DNA is TGCAGTGCTAGAGATACGGGACAGGGTAATCAGCCCCAGCATTTT. As protein: CSARDTGQGNQPQHF. The rearrangement links TRBV20-1 to TRBJ1-5; TRBD1 matches at 9 bases. The J segment lost 4 bases and the V segment lost 0 bases, leaving 4 bases of the junction unmatched. Germline CDR1 is DFQATT and CDR2 is SNEGSKA (reference sequence). The CDR3 spans 15 residues.

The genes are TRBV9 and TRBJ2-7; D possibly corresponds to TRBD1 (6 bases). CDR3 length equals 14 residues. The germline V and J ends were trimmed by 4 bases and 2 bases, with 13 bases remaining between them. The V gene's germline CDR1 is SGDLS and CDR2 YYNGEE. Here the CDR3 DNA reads TGTGCCAGCAGCCCTTGGGACAAAGCCTACGAGCAGTACTTC. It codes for CASSPWDKAYEQYF.

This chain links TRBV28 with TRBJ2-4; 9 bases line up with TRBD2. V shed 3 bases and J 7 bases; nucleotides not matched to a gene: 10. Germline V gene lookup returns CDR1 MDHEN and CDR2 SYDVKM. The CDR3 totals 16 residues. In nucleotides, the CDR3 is TGTGCCAGCAGTTTTAATAGCGGGAGTAGGACGAACATTCAGTACTTC. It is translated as CASSFNSGSRTNIQYF.

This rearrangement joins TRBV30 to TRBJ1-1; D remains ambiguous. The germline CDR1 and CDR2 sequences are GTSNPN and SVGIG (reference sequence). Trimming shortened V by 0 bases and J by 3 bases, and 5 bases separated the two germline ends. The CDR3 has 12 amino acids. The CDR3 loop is CAWSVLHTEAFF. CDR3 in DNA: TGTGCCTGGAGTGTACTTCACACTGAAGCTTTCTTT.

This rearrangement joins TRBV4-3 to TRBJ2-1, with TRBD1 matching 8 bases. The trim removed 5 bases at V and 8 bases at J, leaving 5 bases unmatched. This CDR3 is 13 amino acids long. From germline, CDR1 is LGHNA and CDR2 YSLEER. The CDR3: CASSFAGGDEQFF. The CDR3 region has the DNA TGCGCCAGCAGCTTTGCAGGGGGCGATGAGCAGTTCTTC.

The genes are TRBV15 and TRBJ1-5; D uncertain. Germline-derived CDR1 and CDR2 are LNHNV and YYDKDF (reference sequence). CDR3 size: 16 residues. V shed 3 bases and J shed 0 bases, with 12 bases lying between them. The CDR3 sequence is CATSRDRGNSNQPQHF. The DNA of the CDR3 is TGTGCCACCAGCAGGGATCGAGGGAATAGCAATCAGCCCCAGCATTTT.

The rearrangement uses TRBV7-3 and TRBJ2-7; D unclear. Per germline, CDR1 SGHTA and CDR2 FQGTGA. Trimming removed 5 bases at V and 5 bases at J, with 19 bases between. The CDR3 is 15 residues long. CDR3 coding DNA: TGTGCCAGCAGCATTGACCCAGGTTGGTCCAACGAGCAGTACTTC. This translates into CASSIDPGWSNEQYF. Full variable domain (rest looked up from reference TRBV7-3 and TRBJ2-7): GAGVSQTPSNKVTEKGKYVELRCDPISGHTALYWYRQSLGQGPEFLIYFQGTGAADDSGLPNDRFFAVRPEGSVSTLKIQRTERGDSAVYLCASSIDPGWSNEQYFGPGTRLTVT.

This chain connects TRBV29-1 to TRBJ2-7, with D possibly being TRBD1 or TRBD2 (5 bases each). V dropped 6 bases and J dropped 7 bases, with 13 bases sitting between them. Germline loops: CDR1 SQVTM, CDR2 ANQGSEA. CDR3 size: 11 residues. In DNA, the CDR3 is TGCAGCGTCCCCGTGGGGGAAGAGCAGTACTTC. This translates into CSVPVGEEQYF.

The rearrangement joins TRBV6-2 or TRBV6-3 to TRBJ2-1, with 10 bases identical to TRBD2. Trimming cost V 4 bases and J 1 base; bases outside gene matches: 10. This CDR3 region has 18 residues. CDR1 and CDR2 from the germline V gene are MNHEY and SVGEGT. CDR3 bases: TGTGCCAGCAGTTCCCGCTCGGTAGCGGGAGGTTCCTACAATGAGCAGTTCTTC. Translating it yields CASSSRSVAGGSYNEQFF.